These 30 T cell receptor beta chains originate from one sample sequenced in a study of cytomegalovirus exposure and HLA in healthy donors. Primers for the PCR totalled 60 Vbeta and 13 Jbeta. Only in-frame clones appear in the TCRdb table, and some are missing; sequencing was by immunoSEQ multiplex PCR. The sample consists of around 210,000 clones, more than 75% of them appearing once. What was sequenced was PBMCs. The receptors shown here come from a girl aged 2 to 9 in good health and CMV-seronegative.

On this clone itself: The junction departs from the called germline gene at one end, perhaps through a read error. The rearrangement links TRBV5-1 to TRBJ1-1; D is possibly TRBD1 (6 bases). Looked up from germline, CDR1 is SGHRS and CDR2 is YFSETQ. The CDR3 length is 14 residues. CDR3 in DNA: TGCGCCGGCAGGTCGGACAGCACGAACACTGAAGCTTTCTTT. This gives the protein CAGRSDSTNTEAFF.

The sample holds one count of this clone. The rearrangement uses TRBV6-5 and TRBJ1-1; D possibly corresponds to TRBD1 (6 bases). Per the germline V gene, CDR1 is MNHEY and CDR2 is SVGAGI. V lost 0 bases and J lost 1, with 12 bases in between. The CDR3 sequence is 16 residues long. In nucleotides, the CDR3 is TGTGCCAGCAGTTACTCTGCAGGGGCGCGGAACACTGAAGCTTTCTTT. Amino acids: CASSYSAGARNTEAFF.

This clone was observed a few times. V and J are TRBV6-5 and TRBJ2-7, with D possibly being TRBD2 (7 bases). The CDR3 runs 15 residues. Per the germline V gene, CDR1 is MNHEY and CDR2 is SVGAGI. The V gene lost 0 bases and the J gene lost 5 bases, with 14 bases spanning the gap. The CDR3 loop reads CASSYSRGGVDEQYF. The CDR3 bases are TGTGCCAGCAGTTACTCGAGGGGGGGGGTGGACGAGCAGTACTTC.

V gene TRBV5-3 combines with J gene TRBJ1-5; D is possibly TRBD1 (5 bases). TRBV5-3 is identified as an open reading frame with a role that is uncertain. The V gene lost 1 base and the J gene lost 0 bases, with 17 bases spanning the gap. The CDR3 length is 18 residues. The CDR3 DNA reads TGTGCCAGAAGCTTGCAGGACCCAGGGTTTATTAGCAATCAGCCCCAGCATTTT. Translated, it gives CARSLQDPGFISNQPQHF.

The chain recombines TRBV5-1 with TRBJ2-1; 13 bases match TRBD2. The CDR3 consists of 17 residues. CDR1 is SGHRS, CDR2 YFSETQ, per germline. The V and J ends lost 0 bases and 3 bases, in that order; junction bases with no gene match: 3. DNA of the CDR3: TGCGCCAGCAGCTTGGGACTAGCGGGGGGAGTCTACAATGAGCAGTTCTTC. It encodes CASSLGLAGGVYNEQFF.

V and J are TRBV7-9 and TRBJ2-3, with TRBD1 identical over 9 bases. The V segment lost 5 bases and the J segment 3 bases; nucleotides outside the gene matches: 6. CDR1 and CDR2 from the germline V gene are SEHNR and FQNEAQ (reference sequence). This CDR3 region has 15 residues. As DNA, the CDR3 is TGTGCCAGCAGCCCGTACAGGGGGCGGACAGATACGCAGTATTTT. Translated, it gives CASSPYRGRTDTQYF.

This clone was seen only a few times. This chain uses TRBV6-1 with TRBJ2-7; possible D gene TRBD1, 6 bases. V was pared by 11 bases and J by 3 bases, with 17 bases between. The germline V gene has CDR1 MNHNS and CDR2 SASEGT. The CDR3 sequence is 13 residues long. CDR3 residues: CAGPRGQHYEQYF. The CDR3 DNA sequence: TGTGCCGGGCCGAGGGGACAACACTACGAGCAGTACTTC.

This clone was seen a few times. The chain recombines TRBV5-1 with TRBJ2-7; perhaps TRBD2 as D (6 bases). The CDR3 has 12 amino acids. The V end lost 3 bases, the J end lost 9 bases, and 13 bases lay between the germline ends. The germline V gene has CDR1 SGHRS and CDR2 YFSETQ. CDR3 DNA: TGCGCCAGCAGCTCGGGCGGGGTGGTGCAGTACTTC. As protein: CASSSGGVVQYF.

The genes are TRBV7-8 and TRBJ2-5, with D perhaps matching TRBD2 (5 bases). The germline V gene has CDR1 SGHVS and CDR2 FQNEAQ. The CDR3 extends over 13 amino acids. Trimming removed 3 bases from V and 1 base from J, with 6 bases in between. The CDR3 sequence: CASSFGLQETQYF. CDR3 bases: TGTGCCAGCAGCTTCGGACTCCAAGAGACCCAGTACTTC.

J is TRBJ2-1 and V is TRBV10-3; possible D gene TRBD1, 6 bases. Germline values: CDR1 ENHRY, CDR2 SYGVKD. Trimming stripped 0 bases from V and 2 bases from J, with 14 bases between. CDR3 size: 17 residues. CDR3 residues: CAISESDSSPPYNEQFF. CDR3 in DNA: TGTGCCATCAGTGAGTCGGACAGTTCTCCTCCCTACAATGAGCAGTTCTTC.

The chain joins TRBV10-3 to TRBJ2-3, with 7 nucleotides matching TRBD1. The V gene end was trimmed by 7 bases and the J gene end by 0 bases; junction bases not matched to a gene: 1. The CDR3 spans 13 residues. Germline CDR1 ENHRY, CDR2 SYGVKD. The CDR3 DNA sequence: TGTGCCATCAAAGGGGGCAGCACAGATACGCAGTATTTT. It specifies CAIKGGSTDTQYF.

The chain joins TRBV5-1 to TRBJ2-5; possible D gene TRBD1, 6 bases. Looked up from germline, CDR1 is SGHRS and CDR2 is YFSETQ. Trimming pared 4 bases from V and 10 bases from J, leaving 20 bases between. This CDR3 region has 14 residues. The CDR3 DNA follows: TGCGCCAGCAGCCCCCGTGCGGCAGGGGATAACCAGTACTTC. This sequence encodes CASSPRAAGDNQYF.

The rearrangement links TRBV5-4 to TRBJ2-5, with D perhaps TRBD2 (5 bases). The length of the CDR3 is 15 residues. CDR1 is SGHNT and CDR2 is YYREEE in the germline V gene (reference sequence). V shed 0 bases and J shed 4 bases, with 13 bases lying between them. As DNA, the CDR3 is TGTGCCAGCAGCTTGGGTACTAGACGCCGAGAGACCCAGTACTTC. Translation gives CASSLGTRRRETQYF. Full variable domain (outside the CDR3, taken from reference TRBV5-4 and TRBJ2-5): ETGVTQSPTHLIKTRGQQVTLRCSSQSGHNTVSWYQQALGQGPQFIFQYYREEENGRGNFPPRFSGLQFPNYSSELNVNALELDDSALYLCASSLGTRRRETQYFGPGTRLLVL.

This chain joins TRBV12-1 and TRBJ2-5; TRBD2, the table's D call, was not compared with the DNA. The J call may be mistaken, given a closer DNA end match to TRBJ2-7. TRBV12-1 is deemed a pseudogene. The length of the CDR3 is 17 residues. Here the CDR3 reads CASSPPEGLAFSYEQYF. CDR3 in DNA: TGTGCCAGCAGCCCCCCGGAGGGGCTAGCGTTCTCCTACGAGCAGTACTTC.

The gene calls are TRBV2 and TRBJ2-3; tentative D call: TRBD2 (5 bases). V was shortened by 4 bases and J by 3 bases, with 11 bases between the two germline ends. Germline lookup yields CDR1 SNHLY and CDR2 FYNNEI. The CDR3 loop spans 14 amino acids. In DNA, the CDR3 is TGTGCCAGCAGTGTTGTGGGCGGGACAGATACGCAGTATTTT. Amino acid sequence: CASSVVGGTDTQYF.

This clone has a single count. The rearrangement uses TRBV4-1 and TRBJ1-3; D possibly corresponds to TRBD1 (6 bases). Germline V gene sequence: CDR1 MGHRA, CDR2 YSYEKL. The V and J ends lost 0 bases and 0 bases respectively, with 9 bases between them. The CDR3 extends over 16 amino acids. CDR3 amino acids: CASSQERTVSGNTIYF. CDR3 nucleotides: TGCGCCAGCAGCCAAGAGCGGACAGTCTCTGGAAACACCATATATTTT.

V gene TRBV5-4 combines with J gene TRBJ1-3; TRBD1 matches at 7 bases. V lost 1 base, J lost 4 bases, and 5 bases stayed unmatched. Germline V gives CDR1 SGHNT, CDR2 YYREEE (reference sequence). CDR3 length: 15 amino acids. CDR3 protein: CASSLKGARGNTIYF. The CDR3 coding sequence is TGTGCCAGCAGCTTGAAGGGGGCGCGAGGAAACACCATATATTTT.

The J gene is TRBJ2-7, the V gene TRBV19, with 9 bases fitting TRBD1. CDR1 LNHDA and CDR2 SQIVND come from the germline V gene (reference sequence). The CDR3 is 14 amino acids. The J segment lost 3 bases and the V segment lost 4 bases, leaving 4 bases of the junction unmatched. This CDR3 is CASSTGTGIYEQYF. The CDR3, as DNA: TGTGCCAGTAGTACCGGGACAGGGATCTACGAGCAGTACTTC.

In this sample, this clone turned up a few times. The V call is TRBV29-1, the J call TRBJ2-7; D may be TRBD2 (6 bases). This CDR3 comprises 11 residues. The germline V gene encodes CDR1 SQVTM and CDR2 ANQGSEA. V was shortened by 7 bases and J by 6 bases, with 13 bases between the two germline ends. The CDR3 DNA reads as TGCAGCGCCCTATTGGGAGGCGAGCAGTACTTC. This codes for CSALLGGEQYF.

The chain recombines TRBV15 with TRBJ2-1; 12 bases align to TRBD2. CDR1 is LNHNV and CDR2 is YYDKDF in the germline V gene (reference sequence). The CDR3 sequence is 16 residues long. V shed 3 bases, J shed 6 bases, and the junction held 6 bases outside the gene matches. The CDR3 loop reads CATSRLTSGRFNEQFF. The CDR3 nucleotides are TGTGCCACCAGCAGGTTGACTAGCGGGAGATTCAATGAGCAGTTCTTC.

This chain links TRBV5-1 with TRBJ2-1; D may be TRBD2 (6 bases). CDR1 and CDR2 from the germline V gene are SGHRS and YFSETQ. CDR3 length equals 15 residues. V was shortened by 7 bases and J by 2 bases, with 16 bases between the two germline ends. The CDR3 region is CASGPSGVPYNEQFF. CDR3 coding DNA: TGCGCCAGCGGACCGTCGGGAGTCCCCTACAATGAGCAGTTCTTC.

The V call is TRBV6-1, the J call TRBJ2-3, with 9 bases fitting TRBD1. CDR1 is MNHNS and CDR2 is SASEGT in the germline V gene. V was clipped by 11 bases and J by 3 bases; unmatched bases: 9. The length of the CDR3 is 14 residues. In DNA form, the CDR3 reads TGTGCCTGCAACCGGGACAGGGAAACAGATACGCAGTATTTT. This translates into CACNRDRETDTQYF.

The J gene is TRBJ2-7, the V gene TRBV4-1; D is possibly TRBD2 (5 bases). CDR1 and CDR2 (germline): MGHRA, YSYEKL. Trimming cost V 0 bases and J 2 bases, with 11 bases left between them. CDR3 length equals 15 residues. This chain's CDR3 is CASSQDVGITYEQYF. CDR3 in DNA: TGCGCCAGCAGCCAAGATGTCGGGATTACCTACGAGCAGTACTTC.

The chain carries TRBV6-5 and TRBJ2-7; D possibly corresponds to TRBD2 (6 bases). CDR1 is MNHEY, CDR2 SVGAGI, per germline. The CDR3 is 11 residues long. Trimming pared 3 bases from V and 10 bases from J, leaving 10 bases between. CDR3 loop: CASSYMDYQYF. CDR3 DNA sequence: TGTGCCAGCAGTTATATGGACTATCAGTACTTC.

The genes are TRBV7-9 and TRBJ1-1; D remains unclear. CDR3 length equals 15 residues. Germline V gene data show CDR1 as SEHNR and CDR2 as FQNEAQ (reference sequence). The V end was cut by 3 bases, the J end by 0 bases, with 11 bases between. The CDR3 bases are TGTGCCAGCAGCTTTCCTGCAGGCCTGAACACTGAAGCTTTCTTT. It translates to CASSFPAGLNTEAFF.

The gene calls are TRBV11-2 and TRBJ2-6; tentative D call: TRBD2 (6 bases). Germline lookup yields CDR1 SGHAT and CDR2 FQNNGV. V lost 2 bases to trimming and J lost 5 bases, with 10 bases between them. The CDR3 is made up of 15 amino acids. The CDR3 reads CASSLLGGRANVLTF. CDR3 coding DNA: TGTGCCAGCAGCTTACTGGGGGGTCGGGCCAACGTCCTGACTTTC.

This chain joins TRBV29-1 and TRBJ2-1; D is perhaps TRBD1 (5 bases). The CDR3 extends over 13 amino acids. V lost 6 bases to trimming and J lost 5 bases, with 14 bases between them. Germline assignment: CDR1 SQVTM and CDR2 ANQGSEA. Here the CDR3 DNA reads TGCAGCGTAAAAACCGACAGTCACAATGAGCAGTTCTTC. This gives the protein CSVKTDSHNEQFF.

This chain joins TRBV6-5 and TRBJ2-5, with D possibly TRBD2 on 5 matching bases. The CDR3 totals 13 residues. Germline V gene data show CDR1 as MNHEY and CDR2 as SVGAGI. The ends were cut back, 2 bases at V and 5 bases at J, with 9 bases in the middle. The CDR3 sequence: CASSYNGGETQYF. The CDR3 coding sequence is TGTGCCAGCAGTTACAATGGAGGCGAGACCCAGTACTTC.

The chain joins TRBV5-1 to TRBJ2-5, with 11 bases lining up with TRBD2. Unmatched junction bases numbered 8, after V lost 5 bases and J lost 5 bases. The CDR3 is 15 residues long. The germline gives CDR1 SGHRS, CDR2 YFSETQ. CDR3 bases: TGCGCCAGCAGTATTAGCGGGAGGGCCAGTGAGACCCAGTACTTC. Translation gives CASSISGRASETQYF.

CDR3 sequence reads: CASKRANQPQHF. The DNA of the CDR3 is TGTGCCAGCAAGAGGGCGAACCAGCCCCAGCATTTT. The chain carries TRBV2 and TRBJ1-5; D ambiguous. The CDR3 covers 12 residues. In germline, CDR1 is SNHLY, CDR2 FYNNEI. Trimming stripped 7 bases from V and 7 bases from J, with 11 bases between.